The rows below give T cell receptor beta chains drawn from one sample of a study of T-cell memory formation after mild COVID-19. TCRdb analysed the 5' RACE reads with MiXCR anew, one entry per CDR3 protein. The sample includes about 620,000 distinct CDR3 sequences, about 20% of them seen just once. Sequenced sample: PBMCs or a T cell subset sorted from them (not recorded which). Receptor source: an adult woman who had mild COVID-19 (a few samples of this study predate the infection). Cell type and time point are not known. CDR3s include the opening cysteine and the closing phenylalanine or tryptophan. Each record gives: V gene, D gene, clone size, J gene, CDR3 DNA, CDR3 protein. The D gene is left open where the match is weak. Clone sizes are given selectively: once, few, many, or a class where the clone is expanded.

V: TRBV12-3/TRBV12-4
D: .
size: .
J: TRBJ2-1
DNA: TGTGCCAGCAGTTTACTGCTAAATGAGCAGTTCTTC
CDR3: CASSLLLNEQFF

V: TRBV27
D: .
size: .
J: TRBJ2-3
DNA: TGTGCCAGCAGGTCACTCGGCACAGATACGCAGTATTTT
CDR3: CASRSLGTDTQYF

V: TRBV2
D: TRBD1
size: few
J: TRBJ1-5
DNA: TGTGCCAGCAGCATGGACAGGGGCTCCTTGCAGCCCCAGCATTTT
CDR3: CASSMDRGSLQPQHF

V: TRBV7-9
D: .
size: many
J: TRBJ2-5
DNA: TGTGCCAGCAGCTTACTCAACGCCGGGGAGACCCAGTACTTC
CDR3: CASSLLNAGETQYF

V: TRBV7-2
D: .
size: few
J: TRBJ1-2
DNA: TGTGCCAGCAGCTTAGAGGGGATAGCTTCCTATGGCTACACCTTC
CDR3: CASSLEGIASYGYTF

V: TRBV7-6
D: TRBD2
size: .
J: TRBJ2-5
DNA: TGTGCCAGCAGACAAGGGACTAGCGGGAGGGAGACCCAGTACTTC
CDR3: CASRQGTSGRETQYF

V: TRBV12-3/TRBV12-4
D: TRBD1
size: .
J: TRBJ1-1
DNA: TGTGCCAGCAGGGTCCGGGACAGGGGTCGGGCCACTGAAGCTTTCTTT
CDR3: CASRVRDRGRATEAFF

V: TRBV10-3
D: TRBD2
size: many
J: TRBJ2-7
DNA: TGTGCCATCAGTGCATTACGAGCGGGAGGCGGCTACGAGCAGTACTTC
CDR3: CAISALRAGGGYEQYF

V: TRBV5-1
D: TRBD2
size: .
J: TRBJ2-4
DNA: TGCGCCAGCAGCTTCGGGGAGGGACTAGCCAAAAACATTCAGTACTTC
CDR3: CASSFGEGLAKNIQYF

V: TRBV7-2
D: .
size: few
J: TRBJ1-2
DNA: TGTGCCAGCAGCCCTCCAGTAGTTTTAAACTATGGCTACACCTTC
CDR3: CASSPPVVLNYGYTF

V: TRBV5-1
D: .
size: many
J: TRBJ2-5
DNA: TGCGCCAGCAGCTTAACTAGCACCCAAGAGACCCAGTACTTC
CDR3: CASSLTSTQETQYF

V: TRBV7-9
D: .
size: .
J: TRBJ2-7
DNA: TGTGCCAGCAGCCCGATGGGTCCCTACGAGCAGTACTTC
CDR3: CASSPMGPYEQYF

V: TRBV24-1
D: .
size: .
J: TRBJ1-5
DNA: TGTGCCACATGGGGGGGTGGCAATCAGCCCCAGCATTTT
CDR3: CATWGGGNQPQHF

V: TRBV12-3/TRBV12-4
D: .
size: .
J: TRBJ1-2
DNA: TGTGCCAGCAGTTTAAGCGAGGGGGGTGCGGGTTATGGCTACACCTTC
CDR3: CASSLSEGGAGYGYTF

V: TRBV5-1
D: .
size: few
J: TRBJ1-1
DNA: TGCGCCAGCAGCATTAATGGGATGAACACTGAAGCTTTCTTT
CDR3: CASSINGMNTEAFF

V: TRBV7-2
D: TRBD2
size: .
J: TRBJ2-7
DNA: TGTGCCAGCAGCCCGACTAGCGGGAAGGTGGGGTACGAGCAGTACTTC
CDR3: CASSPTSGKVGYEQYF

V: TRBV12-3/TRBV12-4
D: .
size: .
J: TRBJ2-5
DNA: TGTGCCAGCAGTTTAGTTCTCGGGGATGATCAAGACGCGACCCAGTACTTC
CDR3: CASSLVLGDDQDATQYF

V: TRBV29-1
D: TRBD1
size: .
J: TRBJ2-1
DNA: TGCAGCGTTGACGGACAGGGGGATTACTCCTACAATGAGCAGTTCTTC
CDR3: CSVDGQGDYSYNEQFF

V: TRBV29-1
D: TRBD1
size: .
J: TRBJ1-2
DNA: TGCAGCGTCGGACAGGGAGGGAATGGCTACACCTTC
CDR3: CSVGQGGNGYTF

V: TRBV7-8
D: .
size: few
J: TRBJ2-7
DNA: TGTGCCAGCACACTAGGACTCCCCTACGAGCAGTACTTC
CDR3: CASTLGLPYEQYF

V: TRBV11-1
D: TRBD2
size: .
J: TRBJ2-7
DNA: TGTGCCAGCAGCTTAGCGCGGCTAGCGGGAGTCGGGGGCGAGCAGTACTTC
CDR3: CASSLARLAGVGGEQYF

V: TRBV5-6
D: .
size: .
J: TRBJ2-5
DNA: TGTGCCAGCAGCCCGGACCCCGACGGGACCCAGTACTTC
CDR3: CASSPDPDGTQYF

V: TRBV6-5
D: .
size: .
J: TRBJ2-2
DNA: TGTGCCAGCAGACTACTCTACAAGGGGCGAAACGGGGAGCTGTTTTTT
CDR3: CASRLLYKGRNGELFF

V: TRBV6-4
D: .
size: few
J: TRBJ1-6
DNA: TGTGCCAGCAGTGACTCGACTCGTTCACCCCTCCACTTT
CDR3: CASSDSTRSPLHF

V: TRBV15
D: TRBD2
size: .
J: TRBJ2-7
DNA: TGTGCCACCAGCAGAGCATCAAGCGGGGCTTACGAGCAGTACTTC
CDR3: CATSRASSGAYEQYF

V: TRBV4-1
D: .
size: many
J: TRBJ2-1
DNA: TGCGCCAGCAGCCCCGAACGATACAATGAGCAGTTCTTC
CDR3: CASSPERYNEQFF

V: TRBV2
D: .
size: .
J: TRBJ1-1
DNA: TGTGCCAGCACCGGCGGACACAACACTGAAGCTTTCTTT
CDR3: CASTGGHNTEAFF

V: TRBV12-3/TRBV12-4
D: TRBD2
size: .
J: TRBJ2-3
DNA: TGTGCCAGCAGTCCTACTAGCGGGAGAACAGATACGCAGTATTTT
CDR3: CASSPTSGRTDTQYF

V: TRBV5-5
D: TRBD1
size: .
J: TRBJ1-5
DNA: TGTGCCAGCAGCTCGACAGGGGGCCGGCCCCAGCATTTT
CDR3: CASSSTGGRPQHF

V: TRBV12-3/TRBV12-4
D: .
size: many
J: TRBJ1-1
DNA: TGTGCCAGCAGTTTTGGCACTGAAGCTTTCTTT
CDR3: CASSFGTEAFF

V: TRBV7-6
D: .
size: few
J: TRBJ1-2
DNA: TGTGCCAGCAGCCCAACATCATTAGGGGGCTACACCTTC
CDR3: CASSPTSLGGYTF

V: TRBV3-1
D: .
size: .
J: TRBJ1-2
DNA: TGTGCCAGCAGCCAAGACCCGGGGTCCTATGGCTACACCTTC
CDR3: CASSQDPGSYGYTF

V: TRBV30
D: .
size: .
J: TRBJ2-7
DNA: TGTGCCTGGAGCGCGGGAACCTACGAGCAGTACTTC
CDR3: CAWSAGTYEQYF

V: TRBV24-1
D: TRBD1
size: .
J: TRBJ2-7
DNA: TGTGCCACCCAAAGTTCGTCCGGGACAGGGTACTACGAGCAGTACTTC
CDR3: CATQSSSGTGYYEQYF

V: TRBV6-6
D: .
size: .
J: TRBJ1-6
DNA: TGTGCCAGCACCCCCGGTGGCTCACCCCTCCACTTT
CDR3: CASTPGGSPLHF

V: TRBV23-1
D: .
size: few
J: TRBJ2-1
DNA: TGCGCCAGCAGTCACCCCCTGGCGTCGGGGCATGTTTTCGATGAGCAGTTCTTC
CDR3: CASSHPLASGHVFDEQFF

V: TRBV5-5
D: TRBD1
size: .
J: TRBJ2-1
DNA: TGTGCCAGCAGCTTACAGAGGACAGGGAGGAATGATGAGCAGTTCTTC
CDR3: CASSLQRTGRNDEQFF

V: TRBV5-1
D: TRBD1
size: .
J: TRBJ2-7
DNA: TGCGCCAGCAGCTTGGGAGGGGGCGCATCCGAGCAGTACTTC
CDR3: CASSLGGGASEQYF

V: TRBV7-9
D: .
size: .
J: TRBJ2-3
DNA: TGTGCCAGCAGTCCAGGGTCGGTAGGCCCTGGACATACGCAGTATTTT
CDR3: CASSPGSVGPGHTQYF

V: TRBV5-1
D: .
size: .
J: TRBJ2-2
DNA: TGCGCCAGCAGTATGGGGACCATCAACACCGGGGAGCTGTTTTTT
CDR3: CASSMGTINTGELFF

V: TRBV11-3
D: TRBD2
size: .
J: TRBJ2-1
DNA: TGTGCCAGCAGCTTTGGGACTAGCGGGAGGTGGGAGCAGTTCTTC
CDR3: CASSFGTSGRWEQFF

V: TRBV29-1
D: TRBD1
size: .
J: TRBJ2-2
DNA: TGCGGATACAGGGGAGACACCGGGGAGCTGTTTTTT
CDR3: CGYRGDTGELFF

V: TRBV20-1
D: .
size: .
J: TRBJ1-4
DNA: TGCAGTGCTAGTTCGGGGGCGCAGGATGAAAAACTGTTTTTT
CDR3: CSASSGAQDEKLFF

V: TRBV6-5
D: TRBD1
size: .
J: TRBJ2-5
DNA: TGTGCCAGCAGCTACGGCAACAGGGGACAAGAGACCCAGTACTTC
CDR3: CASSYGNRGQETQYF

V: TRBV24-1
D: TRBD2
size: few
J: TRBJ2-1
DNA: TGTGCCACCAGTGATCCAGCGGGAGGGTGGGAGCAGTTCTTC
CDR3: CATSDPAGGWEQFF

V: TRBV5-1
D: .
size: .
J: TRBJ2-1
DNA: TGCGCCAGCAGCTCCCCAGTTTTAGAAGTCCATGAGCAGTTCTTC
CDR3: CASSSPVLEVHEQFF

V: TRBV18
D: TRBD2
size: few
J: TRBJ2-7
DNA: TGTGCCAGCTCACCGACGGACGGGACTAGCGACTCCTACGAGCAGTACTTC
CDR3: CASSPTDGTSDSYEQYF

V: TRBV4-1
D: .
size: .
J: TRBJ2-1
DNA: TGCGCCAGCAGCTTCCGACAGGCGAGCTCCTACAATGAGCAGTTCTTC
CDR3: CASSFRQASSYNEQFF

V: TRBV6-6
D: .
size: .
J: TRBJ2-4
DNA: TGTGCCAGCAGTTATTCAGAGACAGAAGACAAAAACATTCAGTACTTC
CDR3: CASSYSETEDKNIQYF

V: TRBV7-2
D: TRBD2
size: .
J: TRBJ2-7
DNA: TGTGCCAGCAGCTCGCAAGCGGGAGGGTCCTACGAGCAGTACTTC
CDR3: CASSSQAGGSYEQYF

V: TRBV29-1
D: .
size: few
J: TRBJ1-2
DNA: TGCAGCGTCTTTCGGCAGGGTGGTGGCTACACCTTC
CDR3: CSVFRQGGGYTF

V: TRBV20-1
D: .
size: few
J: TRBJ2-3
DNA: TGCAGTGCTATCCGGGGATCCCGCACAGATACGCAGTATTTT
CDR3: CSAIRGSRTDTQYF

V: TRBV21-1
D: .
size: few
J: TRBJ2-2
DNA: TGTGCCAGCAGCAAAGGGAAGACAGCGAACACCGGGGAGCTGTTTTTT
CDR3: CASSKGKTANTGELFF

V: TRBV12-3/TRBV12-4
D: .
size: .
J: TRBJ2-7
DNA: TGTGCCAGCAGTTTAACCGTGGGTCTCCCCCATTACGAGCAGTACTTC
CDR3: CASSLTVGLPHYEQYF